The 2 T cell receptor beta chains below all came from one sample that was sequenced in a study of human T cells and chemical hapten exposure. TCRdb passed the RACE reads through MiXCR, listing each CDR3 protein once. The data show roughly 74,000 distinct CDR3 sequences, approximately 35% seen once. Time point of the sample: patch test 1, 2 weeks after DPC sensitization. Treatment described: therapeutic diphenylcyclopropenone sensitization with weekly scalp DPC. Sequencing used whole blood, obtained in connection with sensitization to the hapten diphenylcyclopropenone (DPC). These receptors came from a man in his forties with alopecia areata. Some clones in this sample may be carry-over from other donors' samples.

This sequence joins TRBV20-1 and TRBJ1-5; no definite D call. The CDR3 covers 12 residues. Per germline, CDR1 DFQATT and CDR2 SNEGSKA (reference sequence). Trimming left V 4 bases short and J 3 bases short, with 7 bases between. The CDR3 sequence is CSATGVNQPQHF. CDR3 nucleotides: TGCAGTGCTACCGGGGTCAATCAGCCCCAGCATTTT.

This clonotype was picked up a small number of times. The gene calls are TRBV7-2 and TRBJ1-2; possibly TRBD1 for D (5 bases). CDR3 size: 17 residues. Germline CDR1 reads SGHTA; CDR2 reads FQGNSA. Trimming removed 1 base at V and 0 bases at J, with 15 bases between. The CDR3 DNA reads TGTGCCAGCAGCTTAGAGGGGCCGGGCAGGCCTAACTATGGCTACACCTTC. Translation: CASSLEGPGRPNYGYTF.